This record looks at one TCR beta chain sequence and its context. What it binds is not known. Germline V gene sequence: CDR1 MNHEY, CDR2 SVGAGI. V dropped 0 bases and J dropped 7 bases, with 13 bases sitting between them. The CDR3 is made up of 14 amino acids. The sample originates from a study of cytomegalovirus exposure and HLA in healthy donors. Study outcomes and limitations: TCR sequences were mostly rare, though some public TCRs occurred in many donors. Researchers left out some V segments, among them TRBV6-2 and TRBV6-3, as indistinguishable. The authors listed around 150 TCR beta chains as cytomegalovirus-associated.

60 Vbeta and 13 Jbeta primers were used in PCR. Only in-frame clones appear in the TCRdb table, and some are missing; sequencing was by immunoSEQ multiplex PCR. The profile covers roughly 130,000 clones, with approximately 75% appearing a single time and 5.5% to 6% taken by the ten largest. Sequencing input: PBMCs. The chain is built from TRBV6-5 and TRBJ2-7; tentatively, D is TRBD1 (6 bases). This clonotype was obtained from a woman aged 40 to 50 in good health and CMV-seropositive. CDR3 region: CASSYSSRGKEQYF. CDR3 bases: TGTGCCAGCAGTTACTCGAGTAGGGGGAAGGAGCAGTACTTC.